This TCR beta chain is from a study of blood T cell repertoires in COVID-19. Study-level background: COVID-19 samples from acute and convalescent phases originated in the United States, Italy and Spain. Sources were T cells, B-cell-depleted T cells, or PBMCs; the material itself was cDNA or gDNA.

The table came from immunoSEQ multiplex PCR; TCRdb's copy has only in-frame clones and leaves some out. The sample records about 210,000 clones, about nine tenths being singletons. This TCR was recovered from a woman aged 70-85 years with acute or convalescent COVID-19. Sequenced input: peripheral blood.

The CDR3 DNA reads as TGCGCCAGCAACAGGGAGGGGGTGAACACTGAAGCTTTCTTT. This gives the protein CASNREGVNTEAFF. The chain is built from TRBV4-1 and TRBJ1-1; tentative D call: TRBD1 (6 bases). This CDR3 has 14 amino acids. V was shortened by 7 bases and J by 0 bases, with 12 bases between the two germline ends. Germline V gene data show CDR1 as MGHRA and CDR2 as YSYEKL.